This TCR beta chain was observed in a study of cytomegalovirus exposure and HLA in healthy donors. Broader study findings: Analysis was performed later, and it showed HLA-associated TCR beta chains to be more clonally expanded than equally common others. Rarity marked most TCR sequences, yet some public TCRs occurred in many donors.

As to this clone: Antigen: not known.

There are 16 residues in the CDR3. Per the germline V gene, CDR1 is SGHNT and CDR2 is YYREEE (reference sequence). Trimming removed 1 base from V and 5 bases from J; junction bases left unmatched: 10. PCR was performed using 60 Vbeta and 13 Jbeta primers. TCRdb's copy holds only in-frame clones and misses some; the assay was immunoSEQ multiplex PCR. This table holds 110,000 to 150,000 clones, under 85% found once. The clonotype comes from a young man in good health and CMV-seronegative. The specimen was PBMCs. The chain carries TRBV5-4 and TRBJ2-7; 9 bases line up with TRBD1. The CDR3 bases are TGTGCCAGCAGCTTGCGGACTTATCGGGACAGGGACGAGCAGTACTTC. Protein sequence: CASSLRTYRDRDEQYF.